Listed here is a single TCR beta chain. The data belong to a study of blood T cell repertoires in COVID-19. At the level of the study: Donors in the United States, Italy and Spain gave samples during acute or convalescent COVID-19.

Looked up from germline, CDR1 is SGHRS and CDR2 is YFSETQ. The CDR3 is made up of 16 amino acids. J gave up 10 bases and V 2 bases, and 14 bases lay outside the gene matches. The repertoire was sequenced with immunoSEQ multiplex PCR; TCRdb's copy has only in-frame clones and lacks some. The sample yields 95,000 to 150,000 clones, 82% seen once. The sample was peripheral blood. The V call is TRBV5-1, the J call TRBJ2-1; 8 nucleotides line up with TRBD2. The sequence was collected from a woman aged 70-85 years with acute or convalescent COVID-19. CDR3 coding DNA: TGCGCCAGCAGCTTCAGGACGGCGGGGGGTAATGTCGAGCAGTTCTTC. Translated, it gives CASSFRTAGGNVEQFF. Variable domain in full (rest from reference TRBV5-1 and TRBJ2-1): KAGVTQTPRYLIKTRGQQVTLSCSPISGHRSVSWYQQTPGQGLQFLFEYFSETQRNKGNFPGRFSGRQFSNSRSEMNVSTLELGDSALYLCASSFRTAGGNVEQFFGPGTRLTVL.